The rows below give T cell receptor beta chains drawn from one sample of a study of T cell clonotyping in hematopoietic cell transplantation. Here immunoSEQ multiplex PCR was the method, and the copy in TCRdb shows in-frame clones only, minus some. This sample has tens of thousands of clones; 85% occur once, and the top ten carry about 2.8%. Sequences were derived from peripheral blood mononuclear cells, sampled before stem cell transplant. The receptor set was obtained from a man aged 60 to 75 with acute myeloid leukemia. Some clones in this sample may be carry-over from other donors' samples. CDR3s include the opening cysteine and the closing phenylalanine or tryptophan.

j_gene: TRBJ1-4
v_gene: TRBV28
CDR3aa: CASSLGGREEKLFF

j_gene: TRBJ1-5
v_gene: TRBV9
CDR3aa: CASSAGQGAGRPQHF

j_gene: TRBJ1-2
v_gene: TRBV5-1
CDR3aa: CASSKTTGSNYGYTF

j_gene: TRBJ1-4
v_gene: TRBV28
CDR3aa: CASSLAEKLFF

j_gene: TRBJ1-1
v_gene: TRBV7-3
CDR3aa: CASSRAGNTEAFF

j_gene: TRBJ2-7
v_gene: TRBV9
CDR3aa: CASSDAGTSVSEQYF

j_gene: TRBJ2-5
v_gene: TRBV19
CDR3aa: CASKLTGGQETQYF

j_gene: TRBJ2-7
v_gene: TRBV7-8
CDR3aa: CASSFRPIASEQYF

j_gene: TRBJ1-6
v_gene: TRBV6-5
CDR3aa: CASSFRDTVDSPLHF

j_gene: TRBJ2-5
v_gene: TRBV5-1
CDR3aa: CASSPWTLRETQYF

j_gene: TRBJ2-7
v_gene: TRBV28
CDR3aa: CASTTRGRMYEQYF

j_gene: TRBJ2-2
v_gene: TRBV7-8
CDR3aa: CASSLVVGYGELFF

j_gene: TRBJ1-2
v_gene: TRBV30
CDR3aa: CAWSVRRGVGTEYGYTF

j_gene: TRBJ2-7
v_gene: TRBV4-1
CDR3aa: CASRPLWGEEQYF

j_gene: TRBJ2-7
v_gene: TRBV9
CDR3aa: CASSPRTASYEQYF